This TCR beta chain was retrieved from a study of T cell clonality in common variable immunodeficiency. This clone came up many times. The CDR3 end lies 3 residues beyond the end of the read and is filled in from the germline J gene. There are 19 residues in the CDR3. Germline V gives CDR1 DFQATT, CDR2 SNEGSKA (reference sequence). V was clipped by 0 bases and J by 4 bases; unmatched bases: 16. The repertoire was sequenced with immunoSEQ multiplex PCR; TCRdb's copy has only in-frame clones and lacks some. Listed for the sample are roughly 40,000 clones, none seen a single time. The TCR was taken from a person aged 18 to 75 in good health. The chain uses TRBV20-1 and TRBJ2-7, with 12 bases that match TRBD2. The sequenced material came from peripheral blood mononuclear cells. CDR3 residues: CSARDLRTGSTSGRYEQYF. The part of the CDR3 DNA that was read is TGCAGTGCTAGAGATCTGAGGACAGGATCGACTAGCGGGAGATACGAG.